Described below is a single T cell receptor beta chain sequence and its context. The data originate from a study of cytotoxic CD8 clonotypes in ibrutinib-treated CLL. This CDR3 is built from 17 residues. From germline, CDR1 is SNHLY and CDR2 FYNNEI. Trimming left V 6 bases short and J 5 bases short, with 24 bases between. Clones were sequenced by immunoSEQ multiplex PCR, and TCRdb holds only the in-frame ones, with some missing. The table has 110,000 to 150,000 clones, approximately 89% seen once. The sequence was obtained from a human donor with chronic lymphocytic leukemia. The material sequenced was PBMCs, taken after 12 months of ibrutinib treatment. The chain is built from TRBV2 and TRBJ2-3; the D call may be TRBD1 or TRBD2 (5 bases each). CDR3 DNA sequence: TGTGCCAGCAGCCGATATGGGACGTCTCGAGAAGGAGATACGCAGTATTTT. Its translation: CASSRYGTSREGDTQYF. Full variable domain (rest looked up from reference TRBV2 and TRBJ2-3): EPEVTQTPSHQVTQMGQEVILRCVPISNHLYFYWYRQILGQKVEFLVSFYNNEISEKSEIFDDQFSVERPDGSNFTLKIRSTKLEDSAMYFCASSRYGTSREGDTQYFGPGTRLTVL.